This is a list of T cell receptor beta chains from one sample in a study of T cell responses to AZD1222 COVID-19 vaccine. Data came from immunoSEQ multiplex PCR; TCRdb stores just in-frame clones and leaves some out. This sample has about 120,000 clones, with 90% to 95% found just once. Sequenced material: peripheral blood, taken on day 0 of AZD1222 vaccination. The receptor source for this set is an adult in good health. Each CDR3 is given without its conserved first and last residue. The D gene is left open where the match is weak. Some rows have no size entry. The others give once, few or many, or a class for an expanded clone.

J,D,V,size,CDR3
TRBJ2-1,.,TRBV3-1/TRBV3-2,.,ASSQELLYNEQF
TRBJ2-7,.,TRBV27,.,ASSSTFYEQY
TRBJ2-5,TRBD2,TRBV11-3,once,ASSLGRLAGETQY
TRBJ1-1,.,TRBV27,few,ASRLQSSTEAF
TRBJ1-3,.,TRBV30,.,AWSVHGQGNTIY
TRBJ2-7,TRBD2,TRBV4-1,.,ASRPQIAGGGYEQY
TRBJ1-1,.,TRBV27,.,ASSFQGIGTEAF
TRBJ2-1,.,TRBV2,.,ASSRRTVYNEQF
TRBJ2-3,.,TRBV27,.,ASSPPTDTQY
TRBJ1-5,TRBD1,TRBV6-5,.,ASRPMGQSNQPQH
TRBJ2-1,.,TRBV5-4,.,ASSLFGKTYNEQF
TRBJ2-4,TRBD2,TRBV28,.,ASSSPGTIKNIQY
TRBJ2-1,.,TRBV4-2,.,ASSQDLSFDEQF
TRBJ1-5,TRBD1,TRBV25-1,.,ASRGGQGQPQH
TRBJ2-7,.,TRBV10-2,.,ASSDSGPYEQY
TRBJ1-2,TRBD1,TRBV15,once,ATSRSIRGQDFGYT
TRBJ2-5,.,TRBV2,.,ASSGSSPRRGETQY
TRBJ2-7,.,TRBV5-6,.,ASRPGLFPYEQY
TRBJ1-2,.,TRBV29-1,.,SARGLVNYGYT
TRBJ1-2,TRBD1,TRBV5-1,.,ASSSRLPGQVNYGYT
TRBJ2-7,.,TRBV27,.,ASSPLWGGLPYEQY
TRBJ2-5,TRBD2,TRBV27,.,ASSLSVTSGYQETQY
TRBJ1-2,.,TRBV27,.,ASSLSSPGIAGYT
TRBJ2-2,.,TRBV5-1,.,ASSLAGLQISGELF
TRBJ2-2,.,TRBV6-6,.,ASSPELGYAGELF
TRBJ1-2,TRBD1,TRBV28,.,ASSPWTGGGYGYT
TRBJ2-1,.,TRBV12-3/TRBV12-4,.,ASSFGAQEQF
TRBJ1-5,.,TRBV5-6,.,ASTKMEVGYSNQPQH
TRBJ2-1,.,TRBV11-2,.,ASTRVRGRDNEQF
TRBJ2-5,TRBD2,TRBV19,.,ASRKTSQETQY
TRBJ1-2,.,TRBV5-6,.,ASKAQGGGGYT
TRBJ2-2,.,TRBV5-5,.,ASSSGGTVNTGELF
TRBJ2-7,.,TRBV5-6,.,ASSLEGSYEQY
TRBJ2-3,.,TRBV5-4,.,ASSLLGGAPSDTQY